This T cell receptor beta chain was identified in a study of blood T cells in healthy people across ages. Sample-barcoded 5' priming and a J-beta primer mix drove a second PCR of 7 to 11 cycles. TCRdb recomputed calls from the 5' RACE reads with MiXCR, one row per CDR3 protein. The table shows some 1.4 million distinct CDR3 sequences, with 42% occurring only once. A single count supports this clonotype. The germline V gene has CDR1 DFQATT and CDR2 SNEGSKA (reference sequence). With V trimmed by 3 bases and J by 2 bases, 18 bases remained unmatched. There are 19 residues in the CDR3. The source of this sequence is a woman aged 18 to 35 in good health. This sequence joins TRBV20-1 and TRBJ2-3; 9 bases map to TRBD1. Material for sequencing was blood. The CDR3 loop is CSASHFMGLGTGYTDTQYF. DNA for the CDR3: TGCAGTGCTAGTCACTTTATGGGGTTAGGGACAGGGTACACAGATACGCAGTATTTT.